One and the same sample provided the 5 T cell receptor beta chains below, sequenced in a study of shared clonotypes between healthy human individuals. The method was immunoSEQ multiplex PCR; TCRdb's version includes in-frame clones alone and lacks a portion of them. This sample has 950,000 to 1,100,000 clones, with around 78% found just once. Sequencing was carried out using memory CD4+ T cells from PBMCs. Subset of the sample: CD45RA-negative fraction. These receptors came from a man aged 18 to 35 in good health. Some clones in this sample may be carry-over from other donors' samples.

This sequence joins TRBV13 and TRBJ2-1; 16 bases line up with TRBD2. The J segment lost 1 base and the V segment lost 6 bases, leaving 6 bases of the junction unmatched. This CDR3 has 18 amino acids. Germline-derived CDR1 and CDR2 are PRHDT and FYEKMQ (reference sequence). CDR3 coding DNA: TGTGCCAGCAGATTCGGGACTAGCGGGAGGGCGTCCTACAATGAGCAGTTCTTC. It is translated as CASRFGTSGRASYNEQFF.

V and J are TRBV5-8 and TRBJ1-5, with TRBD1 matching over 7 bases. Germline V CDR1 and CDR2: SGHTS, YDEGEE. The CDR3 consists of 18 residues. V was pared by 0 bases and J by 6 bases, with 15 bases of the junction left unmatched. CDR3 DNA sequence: TGTGCCAGCAGCTTGGAGGCAGGGGGGACCACCGGAGGTCAGCCCCAGCATTTT. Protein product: CASSLEAGGTTGGQPQHF.

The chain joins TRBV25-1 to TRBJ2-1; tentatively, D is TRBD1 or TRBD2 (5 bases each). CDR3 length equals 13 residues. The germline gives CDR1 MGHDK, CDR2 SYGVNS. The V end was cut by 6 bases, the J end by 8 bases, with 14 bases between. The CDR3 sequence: CASRFQGSDEQFF. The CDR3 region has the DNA TGTGCCAGCAGATTCCAGGGTAGCGATGAGCAGTTCTTC.

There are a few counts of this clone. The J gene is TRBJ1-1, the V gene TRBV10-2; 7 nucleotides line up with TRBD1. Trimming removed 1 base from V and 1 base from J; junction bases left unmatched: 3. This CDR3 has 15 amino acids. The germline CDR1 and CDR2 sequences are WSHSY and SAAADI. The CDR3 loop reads CASSEYTGANTEAFF. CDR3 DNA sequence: TGCGCCAGCAGTGAGTACACAGGGGCGAACACTGAAGCTTTCTTT.

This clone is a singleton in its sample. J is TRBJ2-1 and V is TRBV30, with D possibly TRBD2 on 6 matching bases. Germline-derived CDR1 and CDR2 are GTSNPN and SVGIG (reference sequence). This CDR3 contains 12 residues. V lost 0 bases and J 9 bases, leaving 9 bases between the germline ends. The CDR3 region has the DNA TGTGCCTGGAGTGTAGAGGGAGGTGAGCAGTTCTTC. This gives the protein CAWSVEGGEQFF.